This T cell receptor beta chain stems from a study of blood T cell repertoires in COVID-19. Across the study: T cells, B-cell-depleted T cells, or PBMCs provided the cDNA or gDNA that served as material.

Clones were read by immunoSEQ multiplex PCR, and TCRdb kept only the in-frame ones, dropping some. The sample includes roughly 250,000 clones, 65% to 90% of them seen just once. CDR1 is SGHTA, CDR2 FQGTGA, per germline. Trimming cost V 5 bases and J 8 bases; bases outside gene matches: 14. CDR3 size: 16 residues. V and J are TRBV7-3 and TRBJ2-1, with 8 positions matching TRBD2. The TCR was taken from a woman aged 55-70 years with active or convalescent COVID-19. Material: peripheral blood. The CDR3 DNA sequence: TGTGCCAGCAGCCTATACTCCTCGGGGGGGCCAGATGAGCAGTTCTTC. As protein: CASSLYSSGGPDEQFF.